The 19 T cell receptor beta chains in this list originate from one sample, sequenced in a study of cytomegalovirus exposure and HLA in healthy donors. The PCR used 60 Vbeta and 13 Jbeta primers. Profiling relied on immunoSEQ multiplex PCR, and the TCRdb table lists in-frame clones only, not all of them. Among under 200,000 clones, approximately 77% were seen once, and the ten largest hold 7% to 9%. Sequencing was done on a sample of PBMCs. Receptors originate from a male donor in good health and CMV-seropositive.

This clone was detected once. This chain links TRBV28 with TRBJ1-2, with no clear D. V was clipped by 2 bases and J by 2 bases, with 12 bases between them. This CDR3 is built from 15 residues. The germline V gene has CDR1 MDHEN and CDR2 SYDVKM. The CDR3 region is CASSLGGTTNYGYTF. As DNA, the CDR3 is TGTGCCAGCAGTTTAGGTGGCACCACCAACTATGGCTACACCTTC.

This chain links TRBV5-1 with TRBJ2-1; 10 bases line up with TRBD1. The CDR3 has 13 amino acids. The V segment lost 4 bases and the J segment 12 bases; nucleotides outside the gene matches: 7. CDR1 and CDR2 from the germline V gene are SGHRS and YFSETQ. The CDR3 sequence: CASSGARTGGQFF. The CDR3 region has the DNA TGCGCCAGCAGCGGGGCCCGGACAGGGGGGCAGTTCTTC.

The genes are TRBV4-1 and TRBJ1-3, with 7 bases aligning to TRBD1. After removal of 9 bases from V and 2 bases from J, the junction contained 10 bases not matched to a gene. The CDR3 consists of 15 residues. Germline lookup yields CDR1 MGHRA and CDR2 YSYEKL. The CDR3 DNA follows: TGCGCCAGTACGGGACAGTACGTAACTGGAAACACCATATATTTT. Its protein product is CASTGQYVTGNTIYF.

CDR3 amino acids: CAWTTDTTNEKLFF. The CDR3 nucleotides read TGTGCCTGGACGACAGATACAACTAATGAAAAACTGTTTTTT. The rearrangement links TRBV30 to TRBJ1-4; tentatively, D is TRBD1 (5 bases). V lost 4 bases and J lost 0, with 9 bases in between. Germline loops: CDR1 GTSNPN, CDR2 SVGIG (reference sequence). This CDR3 spans 14 amino acids.

The rearrangement joins TRBV9 to TRBJ2-3; 10 bases are a match to TRBD2. In germline, CDR1 is SGDLS, CDR2 YYNGEE. The CDR3 extends over 16 amino acids. The trim removed 2 bases at V and 1 base at J, leaving 4 bases unmatched. CDR3 amino acids: CASSVTSGARTDTQYF. CDR3 sequence (DNA): TGTGCCAGCAGCGTCACTAGCGGGGCACGCACAGATACGCAGTATTTT.

The CDR3 here is CASRGVSYGYTF. The DNA for the CDR3 is TGTGCTAGTCGAGGAGTCAGCTATGGCTACACCTTC. The chain links TRBV12-5 to TRBJ1-2, with no clear D. V dropped 8 bases and J dropped 4 bases, with 11 bases sitting between them. CDR3 length: 12 residues. CDR1 and CDR2 (germline): LGHNT, FRNRAP.

The rearrangement uses TRBV7-9 and TRBJ1-4; 9 positions agree with TRBD1. The germline V gene encodes CDR1 SEHNR and CDR2 FQNEAQ (reference sequence). Losses at the gene ends were 5 bases for V and 8 bases for J; bases not matched to a gene: 12. CDR3 length: 16 residues. The DNA of the CDR3 is TGTGCCAGCAGCCACTCTATCCCGGGACAGGGCGAAAAACTGTTTTTT. It encodes CASSHSIPGQGEKLFF.

The CDR3 loop reads CASSQDPGSDEQFF. CDR3 coding DNA: TGCGCCAGCAGCCAAGATCCGGGGAGCGATGAGCAGTTCTTC. The rearrangement joins TRBV4-1 to TRBJ2-1, with D possibly matching TRBD2 (5 bases). Trimming removed 0 bases from V and 8 bases from J, with 11 bases in between. This CDR3 comprises 14 residues. Germline lookup yields CDR1 MGHRA and CDR2 YSYEKL.

As regards this clone: At one end, the junction sequence differs from germline, possibly due to a read error. The rearrangement links TRBV7-7 to TRBJ2-5; tentative D call: TRBD1 (6 bases). Germline loops: CDR1 SSHAT, CDR2 FNYEAQ (reference sequence). CDR3 length: 15 residues. In DNA, the CDR3 is TGTGCTAGCAGCTTAGGGGACACTATAGGGGAGACCCAGTACTTC. It is translated as CASSLGDTIGETQYF.

The CDR3 nucleotides are TGTGCCTGGGACTTGCGCACAGATACGCAGTATTTT. Its protein product is CAWDLRTDTQYF. V is TRBV30 and J is TRBJ2-3; no definite D call. Trimming removed 5 bases from V and 1 base from J, with 7 bases in between. Germline CDR1 is GTSNPN and CDR2 is SVGIG (reference sequence). The CDR3 length is 12 residues.

The V call is TRBV29-1, the J call TRBJ2-3; TRBD2 agrees at 10 bases. The CDR3 covers 15 residues. The germline V gene has CDR1 SQVTM and CDR2 ANQGSEA. J was trimmed by 2 bases and V by 5 bases; bases with no gene match: 7. CDR3 bases: TGCAGCGTTCAAATAGCGGGGGGATTCACAGATACGCAGTATTTT. Amino acid sequence: CSVQIAGGFTDTQYF.

This clone appeared once. The chain couples TRBV30 to TRBJ2-1, with 11 bases identical to TRBD2. J gave up 3 bases and V 0 bases, and 4 bases lay outside the gene matches. This CDR3 is built from 16 residues. Germline V gene lookup returns CDR1 GTSNPN and CDR2 SVGIG (reference sequence). This CDR3 reads CAWSVYSGGGYNEQFF. The CDR3 DNA follows: TGTGCCTGGAGTGTGTATAGCGGGGGGGGCTACAATGAGCAGTTCTTC.

This chain joins TRBV5-6 and TRBJ2-7; 8 bases are a match to TRBD1. The germline V gene has CDR1 SGHDT and CDR2 YYEEEE. The CDR3 has 15 residues. V dropped 4 bases and J dropped 5; count of bases not matched to a gene: 11. CDR3 loop: CASSSAGTGQNEQYF. The CDR3 region has the DNA TGTGCCAGCAGCAGCGCCGGGACAGGACAGAACGAGCAGTACTTC.

The chain uses TRBV7-9 and TRBJ2-7; a possible D gene is TRBD1 (6 bases). Between the trimmed V and J ends, which lost 2 bases and 3 bases, there was a span of 23 bases. There are 18 residues in the CDR3. Germline V lookup: CDR1 SEHNR, CDR2 FQNEAQ (reference sequence). The CDR3, as DNA: TGTGCCAGCAGCTTAAACCCCCACACAGGGCCCAATTTCTACGAGCAGTACTTC. Its translation is CASSLNPHTGPNFYEQYF. The entire variable domain, with the rest obtained from reference TRBV7-9 and TRBJ2-7, is as follows: DTGVSQNPRHKITKRGQNVTFRCDPISEHNRLYWYRQTLGQGPEFLTYFQNEAQLEKSRLLSDRFSAERPKGSFSTLEIQRTEQGDSAMYLCASSLNPHTGPNFYEQYFGPGTRLTVT.

The V call is TRBV9, the J call TRBJ1-3, with D possibly matching TRBD1 (6 bases). The germline V and J ends were trimmed by 2 bases and 1 base, with 16 bases remaining between them. The CDR3 extends over 17 amino acids. Per the germline V gene, CDR1 is SGDLS and CDR2 is YYNGEE. In DNA, the CDR3 is TGTGCCAGCAGCGTTGGGGGCCCCTGGGGTTCTGGAAACACCATATATTTT. It specifies CASSVGGPWGSGNTIYF.

The table lists this clone with a few counts. This chain uses TRBV6-5 with TRBJ2-2, with a weak D call TRBD1 (5 bases). The length of the CDR3 is 15 residues. Deletions cut 4 bases from V and 0 bases from J, with 9 bases between. From germline, CDR1 is MNHEY and CDR2 SVGAGI. CDR3 DNA: TGTGCCAGCAGTTTGACAGTTTCGAACACCGGGGAGCTGTTTTTT. This gives the protein CASSLTVSNTGELFF.

The chain couples TRBV28 to TRBJ2-5, with D tentatively TRBD1 (6 bases). Germline V CDR1 and CDR2: MDHEN, SYDVKM. Trimming left V 3 bases short and J 5 bases short, with 22 bases between. This CDR3 region has 17 residues. The CDR3 loop reads CASSFLGERGWSETQYF. Here the CDR3 DNA reads TGTGCCAGCAGTTTTCTGGGGGAGAGGGGGTGGTCGGAGACCCAGTACTTC.

This clone was detected once. The CDR3 here is CASRQNIWYGYTF. CDR3 nucleotide sequence: TGTGCCAGCAGACAGAACATCTGGTATGGCTACACCTTC. V gene TRBV6-5 combines with J gene TRBJ1-2; D is unclear. This CDR3 has 13 residues. Trimming cost V 6 bases and J 5 bases, with 13 bases left between them. Germline V gives CDR1 MNHEY, CDR2 SVGAGI.

The chain has TRBV9 and TRBJ1-2; no clear D. CDR1 and CDR2 (germline): SGDLS, YYNGEE. The CDR3 extends over 14 amino acids. Between the trimmed V and J ends, which lost 4 bases and 4 bases, there was a span of 14 bases. CDR3: CASSPQGATYGYTF. CDR3 sequence (DNA): TGTGCCAGCAGCCCCCAAGGAGCCACCTATGGCTACACCTTC.